One and the same sample provided the 23 T cell receptor beta chains below, sequenced in a study of human T cells and chemical hapten exposure. Time point reported: pre-sensitization, week 0. This sample's treatment: therapeutic diphenylcyclopropenone sensitization with weekly scalp DPC. TCRdb re-called the RACE reads with MiXCR, one entry per CDR3 protein. The data contain about 98,000 distinct CDR3 sequences, about a tenth of them singletons. The sequences come from whole blood, collected in connection with sensitization to the hapten diphenylcyclopropenone (DPC). Receptor source: an older woman with alopecia areata. Some clones in this sample may be carry-over from other donors' samples.

The V and J genes are TRBV5-1 and TRBJ2-7; a weak D match, TRBD2 (6 bases). CDR1 SGHRS and CDR2 YFSETQ come from the germline V gene. This CDR3 spans 14 amino acids. CDR3 residues: CALLGGECSYEQYF. CDR3 nucleotide sequence: TGCGCTCTTCTCGGGGGTGAGTGCTCCTACGAGCAGTACTTC.

This clonotype has a count of ten or more. The J gene is TRBJ1-3, the V gene TRBV11-2; no clear D. The V gene's germline CDR1 is SGHAT and CDR2 FQNNGV. V was pared by 5 bases and J by 0 bases, with 8 bases between. The CDR3 sequence is 14 residues long. The CDR3 region has the DNA TGTGCCAGCAGCCAAGGGAGCTCTGGAAACACCATATATTTT. This sequence encodes CASSQGSSGNTIYF.

This chain joins TRBV20-1 and TRBJ1-2; a possible D gene is TRBD1 (6 bases). Germline CDR1 reads DFQATT; CDR2 reads SNEGSKA (reference sequence). V shed 3 bases and J shed 7 bases, with 18 bases lying between them. The CDR3 has 14 amino acids. In DNA, the CDR3 is TGCAGTGCTAGGGACCCTCAGGGGCTCGGTGGCTACACCTTC. Its translation: CSARDPQGLGGYTF.

Regarding this clonotype: At one boundary the junction diverges from the germline segment, which might be a read error. The chain joins TRBV16 to TRBJ2-3; 7 nucleotides match TRBD2. CDR3 length equals 16 residues. CDR1 and CDR2 (germline): KGHSY, FQNENV. The CDR3 sequence: CVSSPLAGTSTDTQYF. CDR3 in DNA: TGTGTCAGCAGCCCTTTAGCGGGCACTAGCACAGATACGCAGTATTTT.

This chain links TRBV25-1 with TRBJ2-1; D possibly corresponds to TRBD2 (7 bases). Germline CDR1 is MGHDK and CDR2 is SYGVNS. CDR3 length: 16 residues. Trimming removed 1 base from V and 7 bases from J, with 17 bases in between. CDR3 nucleotide sequence: TGTGCCAGCAGTGAATTTGTGGGGGGGGCCTCAAATGAGCAGTTCTTC. Its translation is CASSEFVGGASNEQFF.

This clonotype was seen many times. The CDR3 DNA sequence: TGTGCCAGCGTCGGGGACAATACGCAGTATTTT. This codes for CASVGDNTQYF. The chain couples TRBV7-9 to TRBJ2-3; D is perhaps TRBD1 (6 bases). Germline CDR1 and CDR2: SEHNR and FQNEAQ (reference sequence). The CDR3 extends over 11 amino acids. V was shortened by 8 bases and J by 7 bases, with 10 bases between the two germline ends.

This clonotype has just a few counts. V usage is TRBV29-1 and J usage is TRBJ2-3, with TRBD1 as a possible D gene (6 bases). The CDR3 covers 13 residues. CDR1 and CDR2 (germline): SQVTM, ANQGSEA. V gave up 7 bases and J gave up 3 bases, with 14 bases separating them. The CDR3 nucleotides read TGCAGCGCCACAGGGTACGGGACAGATACGCAGTATTTT. As protein: CSATGYGTDTQYF.

This clonotype was picked up a small number of times. V is TRBV7-9 and J is TRBJ2-3; weak D call: TRBD2 (7 bases). The CDR3 has 20 residues. V was pared by 1 base and J by 0 bases, with 23 bases between. Looked up from germline, CDR1 is SEHNR and CDR2 is FQNEAQ (reference sequence). CDR3 sequence: CASSLGVVTGGLKSTDTQYF. The CDR3 DNA reads as TGTGCCAGCAGCTTAGGCGTGGTCACCGGGGGGCTCAAAAGCACAGATACGCAGTATTTT.

This clonotype was counted between two and nine times. The chain carries TRBV30 and TRBJ2-7; tentative D call: TRBD2 (6 bases). V was clipped by 5 bases and J by 2 bases, with 16 bases between them. The CDR3 has 14 amino acids. Germline-derived CDR1 and CDR2 are GTSNPN and SVGIG (reference sequence). In DNA form, the CDR3 reads TGTGCCTGGGATTTGGGGGGTAGGACCTACGAGCAGTACTTC. Its translation is CAWDLGGRTYEQYF.

Many counts were recorded for this clonotype. For the CDR3, the DNA is TGTGCCAGTAGTGGCCGTTCTGGTGGCTACACCTTC. Its protein product is CASSGRSGGYTF. The gene calls are TRBV19 and TRBJ1-2, with no clear D. CDR3 size: 12 residues. Per the germline V gene, CDR1 is LNHDA and CDR2 is SQIVND (reference sequence). V was pared by 5 bases and J by 7 bases, with 11 bases between.

There are many counts of this clonotype. The chain is built from TRBV18 and TRBJ1-1, with 7 bases identical to TRBD1. The CDR3 extends over 13 amino acids. Germline V gene lookup returns CDR1 KGHSH and CDR2 LQKENI. The V segment lost 6 bases and the J segment 7 bases; nucleotides outside the gene matches: 8. The CDR3 loop reads CASSTGTADEAFF. The CDR3 nucleotides read TGTGCCAGCTCCACTGGGACAGCTGATGAAGCTTTCTTT. The whole variable domain, remainder taken from reference TRBV18 and TRBJ1-1, is NAGVMQNPRHLVRRRGQEARLRCSPMKGHSHVYWYRQLPEEGLKFMVYLQKENIIDESGMPKERFSAEFPKEGPSILRIQQVVRGDSAAYFCASSTGTADEAFFGQGTRLTVV.

The genes are TRBV6-2 or TRBV6-3 and TRBJ2-7; D ambiguous. Germline CDR1 and CDR2: MNHEY and SVGEGT. The CDR3 is 11 residues long. Trimming left V 8 bases short and J 2 bases short, with 7 bases between. CDR3 region: CASQTAYEQYF. The DNA for the CDR3 is TGTGCCAGCCAAACAGCCTACGAGCAGTACTTC.

The table lists this clonotype with many counts. V usage is TRBV20-1 and J usage is TRBJ2-7; 9 bases are a match to TRBD1. Germline CDR1 and CDR2: DFQATT and SNEGSKA (reference sequence). The CDR3 has 12 residues. V was pared by 5 bases and J by 5 bases, with 4 bases of the junction left unmatched. The CDR3 spells CSAPRDRDEQYF. CDR3 in DNA: TGCAGTGCTCCCCGGGACAGGGACGAGCAGTACTTC.

This clonotype was picked up a small number of times. This chain links TRBV29-1 with TRBJ1-1, with 7 bases that match TRBD1. CDR1 is SQVTM, CDR2 ANQGSEA, per germline. Losses at the gene ends were 7 bases for V and 2 bases for J; bases not matched to a gene: 7. The CDR3 is made up of 13 amino acids. This chain's CDR3 is CSGTTGANTEAFF. For the CDR3, the DNA is TGCAGCGGCACCACAGGGGCAAACACTGAAGCTTTCTTT.

This clonotype was seen at least ten times. J is TRBJ1-6 and V is TRBV19, with 8 bases lining up with TRBD1. The CDR3 totals 15 residues. Per the germline V gene, CDR1 is LNHDA and CDR2 is SQIVND (reference sequence). J gave up 10 bases and V 2 bases, and 7 bases lay outside the gene matches. The chain's CDR3 is CASSISGQGKSPLHF. Here the CDR3 DNA reads TGTGCCAGTAGTATATCCGGACAGGGAAAATCACCCCTCCACTTT.

This clonotype has a count of ten or more. V gene TRBV7-2 combines with J gene TRBJ2-5, with D possibly TRBD1 on 5 matching bases. The CDR3 has 14 residues. Germline V gives CDR1 SGHTA, CDR2 FQGNSA. The V end lost 5 bases, the J end lost 5 bases, and 15 bases lay between the germline ends. The CDR3 nucleotides read TGTGCCAGCAGCCCACAAGGGGCCAGGGAGACCCAGTACTTC. As protein: CASSPQGARETQYF.

This sequence joins TRBV5-1 and TRBJ2-7; D is possibly TRBD1 or TRBD2 (6 bases each). V lost 7 bases, J lost 5 bases, and 10 bases lay in between. This CDR3 spans 11 amino acids. Germline assignment: CDR1 SGHRS and CDR2 YFSETQ. CDR3 DNA: TGCGCCAGCGGGGGGCCCCACGAGCAGTACTTC. This translates into CASGGPHEQYF.

V gene TRBV12-3 or TRBV12-4 combines with J gene TRBJ1-2; tentative D call: TRBD1 (6 bases). The CDR3 length is 15 residues. Trimming removed 5 bases from V and 8 bases from J, with 21 bases in between. The CDR3: CASSEQGLPLWGYTF. CDR3 nucleotide sequence: TGTGCCAGCAGTGAACAGGGCCTACCTTTGTGGGGCTACACCTTC.

This clonotype was recorded many times. The chain uses TRBV10-3 and TRBJ2-1; possibly TRBD1 for D (6 bases). The CDR3 runs 14 residues. The germline V and J ends were trimmed by 6 bases and 2 bases, with 11 bases remaining between them. Germline CDR1 and CDR2: ENHRY and SYGVKD. The CDR3 DNA follows: TGTGCCATCAGGAACAGGGCCGCCTACAATGAGCAGTTCTTC. Residues: CAIRNRAAYNEQFF.

J is TRBJ2-7 and V is TRBV29-1, with D possibly matching TRBD1 (5 bases). Trimming removed 2 bases from V and 7 bases from J, with 9 bases in between. CDR3 length equals 11 residues. Germline CDR1 reads SQVTM; CDR2 reads ANQGSEA. The CDR3 nucleotides read TGCAGCGTTGAATGGGGCTGGGAGCAGTACTTC. Residues: CSVEWGWEQYF.

In its sample, this clonotype was seen many times. The chain carries TRBV29-1 and TRBJ2-6; either TRBD1 or TRBD2 may fit D (5 bases each). From germline, CDR1 is SQVTM and CDR2 ANQGSEA. V lost 6 bases and J 0 bases, leaving 18 bases between the germline ends. This CDR3 is 17 amino acids long. The CDR3 sequence is CSVSSNSGSSGANVLTF. In DNA form, the CDR3 reads TGCAGCGTCAGTTCCAATTCAGGGAGCTCTGGGGCCAACGTCCTGACTTTC.

This clonotype occurred a few times. The V and J genes are TRBV5-5 and TRBJ1-2; no reliable D call. Germline values: CDR1 SGHKS, CDR2 YYEKEE (reference sequence). This CDR3 has 14 amino acids. The V end was cut by 1 base, the J end by 2 bases, with 9 bases between. The CDR3 is CASSLYGENYGYTF. CDR3 DNA: TGTGCCAGCAGCTTGTATGGGGAGAACTATGGCTACACCTTC.

This clonotype was found many times. The V call is TRBV20-1, the J call TRBJ2-2; 11 nucleotides align to TRBD2. CDR3 length: 15 residues. The V and J ends lost 6 bases and 4 bases, in that order; junction bases with no gene match: 7. The germline CDR1 and CDR2 sequences are DFQATT and SNEGSKA (reference sequence). The CDR3 sequence is CSAHNLAGGTGELFF. CDR3 nucleotides: TGCAGTGCCCACAATCTAGCGGGGGGCACCGGGGAGCTGTTTTTT.